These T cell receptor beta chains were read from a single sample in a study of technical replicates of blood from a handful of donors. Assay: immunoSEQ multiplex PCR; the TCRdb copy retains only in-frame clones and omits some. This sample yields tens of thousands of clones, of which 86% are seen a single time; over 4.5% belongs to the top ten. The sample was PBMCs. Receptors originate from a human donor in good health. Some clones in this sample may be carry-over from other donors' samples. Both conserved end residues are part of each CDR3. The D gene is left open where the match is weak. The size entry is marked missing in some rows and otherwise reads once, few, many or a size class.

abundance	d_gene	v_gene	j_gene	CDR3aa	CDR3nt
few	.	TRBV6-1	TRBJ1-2	CASSRRSYGYTF	TGTGCCAGCAGTCGTCGGAGCTATGGCTACACCTTC
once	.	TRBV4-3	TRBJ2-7	CASSQDRAGYSYEQYF	TGCGCCAGCAGCCAAGATCGGGCGGGGTACTCCTACGAGCAGTACTTC
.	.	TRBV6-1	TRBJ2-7	CASRDRRGLYEQYF	TGTGCCAGCAGAGACAGGCGAGGCCTCTACGAGCAGTACTTC
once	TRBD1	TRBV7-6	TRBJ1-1	CASSSRTGANTEAFF	TGTGCCAGCAGCTCACGGACAGGGGCGAACACTGAAGCTTTCTTT
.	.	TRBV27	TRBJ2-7	CASSSSTGTYPYEQYF	TGTGCCAGCAGTTCCTCCACAGGGACCTACCCCTACGAGCAGTACTTC
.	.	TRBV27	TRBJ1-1	CASRGVGDTEAFF	TGTGCCAGCAGGGGAGTTGGGGACACTGAAGCTTTCTTT
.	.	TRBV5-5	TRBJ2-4	CASSWGEMVHIQYF	TGTGCCAGCAGCTGGGGGGAGATGGTACACATTCAGTACTTC
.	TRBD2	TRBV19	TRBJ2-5	CASSALAGEGETQYF	TGTGCCAGTAGCGCACTAGCGGGAGAAGGTGAGACCCAGTACTTC
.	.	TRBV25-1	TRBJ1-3	CASSLTGISGNTIYF	TGTGCCAGCAGTTTAACAGGGATATCTGGAAACACCATATATTTT
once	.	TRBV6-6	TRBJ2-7	CASRPESYEQYF	TGTGCCAGCAGGCCCGAGTCCTACGAGCAGTACTTC
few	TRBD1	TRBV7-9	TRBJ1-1	CASSETGTGGLGTEAFF	TGTGCCAGCAGCGAAACCGGGACAGGGGGCTTAGGCACTGAAGCTTTCTTT
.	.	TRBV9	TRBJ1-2	CASTGILGLNYGYTF	TGTGCCAGCACGGGTATATTGGGGCTAAACTATGGCTACACCTTC
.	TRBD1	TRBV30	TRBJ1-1	CAWNRGNPNTEAFF	TGTGCCTGGAACAGGGGGAACCCGAACACTGAAGCTTTCTTT
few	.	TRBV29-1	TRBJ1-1	CSVVGGLYAFF	TGCAGCGTTGTCGGGGGGTTGTATGCTTTCTTT
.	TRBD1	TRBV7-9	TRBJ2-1	CASSRDSWGNEQFF	TGTGCCAGCAGCCGGGACAGTTGGGGCAATGAGCAGTTCTTC
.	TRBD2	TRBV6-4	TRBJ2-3	CASSPSGGTDTQYF	TGTGCCAGCAGTCCTAGCGGGGGTACAGATACGCAGTATTTT
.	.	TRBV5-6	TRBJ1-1	CASSRPTGAMNTEAFF	TGTGCCAGCAGCCGCCCGACAGGAGCGATGAACACTGAAGCTTTCTTT
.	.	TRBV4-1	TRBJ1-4	CASSQAGQGNEKLFF	TGCGCCAGCAGCCAAGCAGGGCAGGGAAATGAAAAACTGTTTTTT
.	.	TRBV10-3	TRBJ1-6	CAISEGSDNSPLHF	TGTGCCATCAGTGAGGGCAGTGATAATTCACCCCTCCACTTT
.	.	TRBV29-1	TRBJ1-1	CSGITEIKAFF	TGCAGCGGAATAACTGAAATAAAAGCTTTCTTT
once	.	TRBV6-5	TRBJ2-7	CASSYGQGNEQYF	TGTGCCAGCAGTTACGGCCAGGGGAACGAGCAGTACTTC
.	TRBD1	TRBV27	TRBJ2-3	CASSRQGRGTDTQYF	TGTGCCAGCAGTCGACAGGGAAGAGGCACAGATACGCAGTATTTT
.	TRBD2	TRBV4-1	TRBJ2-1	CASSQKIVAGGNEQFF	TGCGCCAGCAGCCAAAAAATAGTAGCGGGAGGCAATGAGCAGTTCTTC
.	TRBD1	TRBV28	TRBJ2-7	CASSGDSYSYEQYF	TGTGCCAGCAGCGGGGACAGTTACTCCTACGAGCAGTACTTC
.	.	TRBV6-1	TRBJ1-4	CASSESGATNEKLFF	TGTGCCAGCAGTGAGTCGGGTGCAACTAATGAAAAACTGTTTTTT
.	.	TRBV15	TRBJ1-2	CATSRDPIYGYTF	TGTGCCACCAGCAGAGACCCCATCTATGGCTACACCTTC
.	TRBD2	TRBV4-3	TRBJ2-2	CASSQDGGDDELFF	TGCGCCAGCAGCCAAGATGGGGGGGACGATGAACTGTTTTTT
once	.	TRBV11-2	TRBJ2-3	CASSPTRFGSTDTQYF	TGTGCCAGCAGCCCTACTAGATTCGGAAGCACAGATACGCAGTATTTT
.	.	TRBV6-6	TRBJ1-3	CASSYSKGQGGNTIYF	TGTGCCAGCAGTTACTCGAAGGGCCAGGGCGGAAACACCATATATTTT
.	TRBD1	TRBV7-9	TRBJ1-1	CASSPSRDRRAFF	TGTGCCAGCAGCCCATCCCGGGACAGGAGAGCTTTCTTT
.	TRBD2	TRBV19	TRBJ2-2	CASRRAGYGSGGELFF	TGTGCCAGCCGGAGAGCGGGGTACGGTTCGGGCGGGGAGCTGTTTTTT
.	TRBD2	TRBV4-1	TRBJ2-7	CASSQLSGSSYEQYF	TGCGCCAGCAGCCAATTGAGCGGGAGTTCCTACGAGCAGTACTTC
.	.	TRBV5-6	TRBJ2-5	CASSLVLVGETQYF	TGTGCCAGCAGCTTGGTACTAGTTGGCGAGACCCAGTACTTC
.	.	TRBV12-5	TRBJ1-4	CASGLAGREKLFF	TGTGCTAGTGGTTTGGCAGGGCGGGAAAAACTGTTTTTT
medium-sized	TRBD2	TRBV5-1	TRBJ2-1	CASSFSGAYNEQFF	TGCGCCAGCAGCTTTAGCGGGGCCTACAATGAGCAGTTCTTC
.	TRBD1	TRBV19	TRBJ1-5	CASRDRGYSNQPQHF	TGTGCCAGTAGAGACAGGGGCTATAGCAATCAGCCCCAGCATTTT
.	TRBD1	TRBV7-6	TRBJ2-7	CASSLRDTGGEQYF	TGTGCCAGCAGCTTAAGGGACACAGGGGGCGAGCAGTACTTC
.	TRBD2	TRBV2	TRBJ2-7	CASTGGTSGYEQYF	TGTGCCAGCACCGGGGGGACTAGCGGGTACGAGCAGTACTTC
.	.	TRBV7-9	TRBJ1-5	CASSLGQQPQHF	TGTGCCAGCAGCTTAGGGCAGCAGCCCCAGCATTTT
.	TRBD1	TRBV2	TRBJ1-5	CASSERTGGREPQHF	TGTGCCAGCAGTGAACGGACAGGGGGCCGGGAGCCCCAGCATTTT
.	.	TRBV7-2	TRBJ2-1	CASRGASRDEQFF	TGTGCCAGCCGGGGGGCCTCACGGGATGAGCAGTTCTTC
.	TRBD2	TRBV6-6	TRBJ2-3	CASSLVGTSGADTQYF	TGTGCCAGCAGCCTGGTTGGGACTAGCGGGGCAGATACGCAGTATTTT
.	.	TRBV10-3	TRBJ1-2	CAISEHSNYGYTF	TGTGCCATCAGTGAACACAGTAACTATGGCTACACCTTC
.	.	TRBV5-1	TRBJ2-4	CASSSSKNIQYF	TGCGCCAGCAGCTCGTCCAAAAACATTCAGTACTTC
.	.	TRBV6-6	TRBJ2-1	CASSLNNNEQFF	TGTGCCAGCAGCCTTAATAACAATGAGCAGTTCTTC
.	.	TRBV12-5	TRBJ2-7	CASGRDRQEQYF	TGTGCTAGTGGGCGAGACAGACAGGAGCAGTACTTC
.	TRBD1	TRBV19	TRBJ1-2	CASSSRDRRPNYGYTF	TGTGCCAGTAGTTCCCGGGACAGAAGACCTAACTATGGCTACACCTTC
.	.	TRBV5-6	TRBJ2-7	CASSPDGGAPYEQYF	TGTGCCAGCAGCCCGGACGGAGGGGCCCCCTACGAGCAGTACTTC